These 26 T cell receptor beta chains originate from one sample sequenced in a study of cytomegalovirus exposure and HLA in healthy donors. PCR amplification relied on 60 Vbeta primers (plus 13 Jbeta primers). The repertoire was sequenced with immunoSEQ multiplex PCR; TCRdb's copy has only in-frame clones and lacks some. This table holds about 97,000 clones, approximately 9% found once. Sequences were obtained from PBMCs. These TCRs come from a man aged 45-65 years in good health and CMV-seropositive.

This clone was seen a handful of times. The rearrangement joins TRBV28 to TRBJ2-1; possibly TRBD1 for D (6 bases). Germline CDR1 is MDHEN and CDR2 is SYDVKM. V lost 5 bases to trimming and J lost 10 bases, with 9 bases between them. This CDR3 has 11 amino acids. The CDR3 region is CASSPRGEQFF. The DNA for the CDR3 is TGTGCCAGCAGTCCGAGGGGGGAGCAGTTCTTC.

Note on this clone: Other DNA sequences in this specimen translate into the identical CDR3. V usage is TRBV5-1 and J usage is TRBJ1-4, with D unresolved. CDR3 size: 14 residues. V lost 0 bases and J 4 bases, leaving 7 bases between the germline ends. Germline V gene sequence: CDR1 SGHRS, CDR2 YFSETQ. The CDR3 nucleotides read TGCGCCAGCAGCTTGGGGGGAGGTAATGAAAAACTGTTTTTT. Translation: CASSLGGGNEKLFF.

The rearrangement links TRBV5-1 to TRBJ2-5, with 8 nucleotides matching TRBD1. J lost 7 bases, V lost 4 bases, and 6 bases had no gene match. The CDR3 has 13 residues. Germline V gene sequence: CDR1 SGHRS, CDR2 YFSETQ. CDR3 amino acids: CASSPGQVGTQYF. In DNA, the CDR3 is TGCGCCAGCAGCCCGGGACAGGTTGGGACCCAGTACTTC.

The CDR3 reads CATLRGARDYGYTF. As DNA, the CDR3 is TGTGCCACGTTGCGGGGGGCGCGGGACTATGGCTACACCTTC. V is TRBV28 and J is TRBJ1-2; tentatively, D is TRBD1 (6 bases). Trimming stripped 10 bases from V and 3 bases from J, with 18 bases between. The CDR3 contains 14 residues. Germline lookup yields CDR1 MDHEN and CDR2 SYDVKM.

The DNA of the CDR3 is TGTGCCAGTAGTACGGACAAGTGGGTCATGAACACTGAAGCTTTCTTT. This encodes CASSTDKWVMNTEAFF. The V gene is TRBV19, the J gene TRBJ1-1; a possible D gene is TRBD1 (5 bases). The CDR3 is 16 residues long. The V end lost 4 bases, the J end lost 0 bases, and 15 bases lay between the germline ends. Germline V gene sequence: CDR1 LNHDA, CDR2 SQIVND (reference sequence).

This clone was seen a few times. The chain is built from TRBV4-1 and TRBJ1-5; perhaps TRBD1 as D (6 bases). Germline CDR1 and CDR2: MGHRA and YSYEKL. CDR3 length: 14 amino acids. V lost 1 base to trimming and J lost 4 bases, with 8 bases between them. The CDR3 is CASSQVRGNQPQHF. The CDR3, as DNA: TGCGCCAGCAGCCAAGTTAGGGGGAATCAGCCCCAGCATTTT.

This clone was counted between two and nine times. The chain links TRBV28 to TRBJ2-7; 8 bases align to TRBD1. V lost 5 bases and J lost 5; bases outside the gene matches: 8. The CDR3 is 14 amino acids. Germline values: CDR1 MDHEN, CDR2 SYDVKM. CDR3 coding DNA: TGTGCCAGCAGTCCCCCCTGGACAGGGAACGAGCAGTACTTC. The encoded protein is CASSPPWTGNEQYF.

The rearrangement joins TRBV11-2 to TRBJ2-3, with 8 bases lining up with TRBD1. This CDR3 is built from 16 residues. Per the germline V gene, CDR1 is SGHAT and CDR2 is FQNNGV. The junction had 8 bases not matched to a gene; V was cut back by 2 bases and J by 4 bases. This CDR3 reads CASSLIQGAVADTQYF. The CDR3 coding sequence is TGTGCCAGCAGCTTAATTCAGGGGGCTGTGGCAGATACGCAGTATTTT.

This chain joins TRBV7-2 and TRBJ2-7; 9 nucleotides agree with TRBD2. Germline values: CDR1 SGHTA, CDR2 FQGNSA. The CDR3 consists of 16 residues. The ends lost 9 bases at V and 5 bases at J; junction bases unmatched: 17. CDR3 region: CASQLFEAGGRNEQYF. DNA of the CDR3: TGTGCCAGTCAGCTGTTTGAGGCGGGAGGGAGGAACGAGCAGTACTTC.

This clone was found a few times. The chain combines TRBV5-5 with TRBJ1-5, with D possibly being TRBD1 (6 bases). This CDR3 has 15 residues. From germline, CDR1 is SGHKS and CDR2 YYEKEE (reference sequence). V gave up 4 bases and J gave up 0 bases, with 11 bases separating them. CDR3: CASSRSGDSNQPQHF. The CDR3 nucleotides are TGTGCCAGCAGCCGATCAGGGGATAGCAATCAGCCCCAGCATTTT.

This clone was seen more than once but under ten times. The chain links TRBV1 to TRBJ2-5; TRBD2, the D gene given by the table, was not confirmed from the DNA. TRBV1 has pseudogene status. CDR3 size: 17 residues. The CDR3 loop is CTSSQDRGTSGKETQYF. The CDR3 nucleotides are TGCACCAGCAGCCAAGACCGCGGGACTAGCGGGAAAGAGACCCAGTACTTC.

The chain joins TRBV18 to TRBJ2-1; tentative D call: TRBD1 (6 bases). CDR1 is KGHSH, CDR2 LQKENI, per germline. The CDR3 is 17 amino acids. V lost 6 bases and J lost 0, with 18 bases in between. DNA of the CDR3: TGTGCCAGCTCCCCCACTCCGCCGGGACACTCCTACAATGAGCAGTTCTTC. Its translation is CASSPTPPGHSYNEQFF.

The chain uses TRBV5-1 and TRBJ2-1; D is uncertain. Per germline, CDR1 SGHRS and CDR2 YFSETQ. The CDR3 loop spans 14 amino acids. V lost 2 bases, J lost 3 bases, and 9 bases lay in between. As DNA, the CDR3 is TGCGCCAGCAGCTTTAACCTAGGCTACAATGAGCAGTTCTTC. It specifies CASSFNLGYNEQFF.

The chain recombines TRBV7-2 with TRBJ1-1; D gene ambiguous. V lost 1 base and J lost 4, with 13 bases in between. Germline values: CDR1 SGHTA, CDR2 FQGNSA. The CDR3 has 15 amino acids. CDR3 sequence reads: CASSLDFSGSTEAFF. CDR3 nucleotide sequence: TGTGCCAGCAGCTTAGACTTCAGCGGGAGCACTGAAGCTTTCTTT.

This clone was found a few times. V and J are TRBV27 and TRBJ2-7; D might be TRBD1 (6 bases). Germline lookup yields CDR1 MNHEY and CDR2 SMNVEV (reference sequence). This CDR3 region has 14 residues. V was pared by 8 bases and J by 3 bases, with 17 bases between. CDR3: CASGGPNGYYEQYF. CDR3 DNA: TGTGCCAGCGGGGGCCCTAACGGATACTACGAGCAGTACTTC.

The chain combines TRBV28 with TRBJ2-1; D is possibly TRBD2 (6 bases). Germline V gene lookup returns CDR1 MDHEN and CDR2 SYDVKM. Trimming took off 8 bases at V and 8 bases at J, with 13 bases between the two ends. The CDR3 is 12 amino acids. This chain's CDR3 is CASERRAHEQFF. For the CDR3, the DNA is TGTGCCAGCGAAAGGAGGGCTCATGAGCAGTTCTTC.

V gene TRBV5-6 combines with J gene TRBJ1-6; D perhaps matches TRBD1 (6 bases). The ends were cut back, 3 bases at V and 8 bases at J, with 15 bases in the middle. This CDR3 comprises 15 residues. In germline, CDR1 is SGHDT, CDR2 YYEEEE. CDR3 sequence (DNA): TGTGCCAGCAGCTCAACAGGGCACCCAGATTCACCCCTCCACTTT. As protein: CASSSTGHPDSPLHF.

This clone was counted a few times. This rearrangement joins TRBV5-4 to TRBJ1-5; 8 bases line up with TRBD1. The CDR3 contains 15 residues. V was pared by 4 bases and J by 5 bases, with 8 bases of the junction left unmatched. The germline CDR1 and CDR2 sequences are SGHNT and YYREEE (reference sequence). In nucleotides, the CDR3 is TGTGCCAGCAGCATCGACAGGGGCTGGGATCAGCCCCAGCATTTT. Its protein is CASSIDRGWDQPQHF. Supplemented by reference TRBV5-4 and TRBJ1-5, the full variable domain reads ETGVTQSPTHLIKTRGQQVTLRCSSQSGHNTVSWYQQALGQGPQFIFQYYREEENGRGNFPPRFSGLQFPNYSSELNVNALELDDSALYLCASSIDRGWDQPQHFGDGTRLSIL.

The V gene is TRBV7-3, the J gene TRBJ2-2, with unresolved D. V lost 1 base to trimming and J lost 0 bases, with 6 bases between them. Germline CDR1 SGHTA, CDR2 FQGTGA. CDR3 size: 15 residues. CDR3 DNA: TGTGCCAGCAGCTTAAATACAGCGAACACCGGGGAGCTGTTTTTT. This codes for CASSLNTANTGELFF.

The V gene is TRBV10-3, the J gene TRBJ2-3; D possibly corresponds to TRBD1 (5 bases). V lost 4 bases and J 3 bases, leaving 14 bases between the germline ends. The germline V gene has CDR1 ENHRY and CDR2 SYGVKD. This CDR3 is 15 amino acids long. This CDR3 is CAISAQGYLTDTQYF. CDR3 DNA: TGTGCCATCAGTGCCCAGGGATATCTGACAGATACGCAGTATTTT.

The sample holds a few counts of this clone. This chain connects TRBV30 to TRBJ2-7; no clear D gene. The CDR3 consists of 10 residues. The germline CDR1 and CDR2 sequences are GTSNPN and SVGIG (reference sequence). Between the trimmed V and J ends, which lost 5 bases and 4 bases, there was a span of 6 bases. CDR3 sequence (DNA): TGTGCCTGGGGAGATTACGAGCAGTACTTC. Translation gives CAWGDYEQYF.

J is TRBJ2-6 and V is TRBV5-6, with D unclear. This CDR3 region has 15 residues. The V end lost 3 bases, the J end lost 0 bases, and 7 bases lay between the germline ends. The germline V gene encodes CDR1 SGHDT and CDR2 YYEEEE. DNA for the CDR3: TGTGCCAGCAGCTCTCCGAGCTCTGGGGCCAACGTCCTGACTTTC. Amino acid sequence: CASSSPSSGANVLTF. Filled out from reference TRBV5-6 and TRBJ2-6, the complete variable domain reads DAGVTQSPTHLIKTRGQQVTLRCSPKSGHDTVSWYQQALGQGPQFIFQYYEEEERQRGNFPDRFSGHQFPNYSSELNVNALLLGDSALYLCASSSPSSGANVLTFGAGSRLTVL.

This clone was found a few times. In DNA, the CDR3 is TGTGCCAGCAGTTACGCTGGGGCAGCCCAACAAGAGACCCAGTACTTC. It translates to CASSYAGAAQQETQYF. The chain recombines TRBV6-5 with TRBJ2-5, with D perhaps TRBD1 (5 bases). Trimming removed 2 bases from V and 2 bases from J, with 15 bases in between. The CDR3 contains 16 residues. The germline gives CDR1 MNHEY, CDR2 SVGAGI.

The chain couples TRBV5-1 to TRBJ1-5; D may be TRBD1 (5 bases). Germline V lookup: CDR1 SGHRS, CDR2 YFSETQ. The CDR3 has 16 residues. V dropped 0 bases and J dropped 2 bases, with 12 bases sitting between them. The chain's CDR3 is CASSLDGRAGNQPQHF. CDR3 bases: TGCGCCAGCAGCTTGGATGGCAGGGCGGGCAATCAGCCCCAGCATTTT.

The chain recombines TRBV5-4 with TRBJ2-7; 7 bases map to TRBD1. This CDR3 contains 17 residues. Germline assignment: CDR1 SGHNT and CDR2 YYREEE (reference sequence). The trim removed 3 bases at V and 7 bases at J, leaving 19 bases unmatched. The CDR3, as DNA: TGTGCCAGCAGCTCTGCCGTAAGGAGGACAGGCTCGGGGGAGCAGTACTTC. Translation: CASSSAVRRTGSGEQYF.

The chain has TRBV5-6 and TRBJ2-7; perhaps TRBD1 as D (7 bases). CDR3 size: 15 residues. Trimming left V 2 bases short and J 3 bases short, with 15 bases between. CDR1 is SGHDT, CDR2 YYEEEE, per germline. The chain's CDR3 is CASSFPTQGGYEQYF. For the CDR3, the DNA is TGTGCCAGCAGCTTCCCTACCCAGGGGGGCTACGAGCAGTACTTC.